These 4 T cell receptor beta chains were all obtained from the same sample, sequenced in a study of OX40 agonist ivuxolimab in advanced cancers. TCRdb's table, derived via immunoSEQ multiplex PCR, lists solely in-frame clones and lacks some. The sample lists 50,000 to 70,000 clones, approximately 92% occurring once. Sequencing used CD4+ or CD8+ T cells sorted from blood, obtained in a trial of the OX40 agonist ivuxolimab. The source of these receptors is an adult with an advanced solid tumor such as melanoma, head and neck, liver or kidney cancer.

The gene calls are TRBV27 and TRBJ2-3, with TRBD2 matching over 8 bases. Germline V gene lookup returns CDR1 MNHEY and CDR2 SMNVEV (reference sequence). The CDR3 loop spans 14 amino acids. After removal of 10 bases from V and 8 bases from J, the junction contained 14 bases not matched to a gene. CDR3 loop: CATSPGLEYGTQYF. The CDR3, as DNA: TGTGCCACCTCGCCGGGACTAGAGTACGGTACGCAGTATTTT.

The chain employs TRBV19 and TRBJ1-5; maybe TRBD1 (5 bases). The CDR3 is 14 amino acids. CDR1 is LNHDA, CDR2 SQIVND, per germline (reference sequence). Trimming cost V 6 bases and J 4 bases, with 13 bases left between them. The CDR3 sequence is CASRSGLLNQPQHF. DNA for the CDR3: TGTGCCAGTAGATCGGGACTGTTAAATCAGCCCCAGCATTTT.

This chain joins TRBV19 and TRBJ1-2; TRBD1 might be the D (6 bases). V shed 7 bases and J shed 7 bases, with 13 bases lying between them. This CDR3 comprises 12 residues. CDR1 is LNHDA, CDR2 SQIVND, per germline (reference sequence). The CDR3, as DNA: TGTGCCAGTACTGCAGGGGCCGTTGGCTACACCTTC. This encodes CASTAGAVGYTF.

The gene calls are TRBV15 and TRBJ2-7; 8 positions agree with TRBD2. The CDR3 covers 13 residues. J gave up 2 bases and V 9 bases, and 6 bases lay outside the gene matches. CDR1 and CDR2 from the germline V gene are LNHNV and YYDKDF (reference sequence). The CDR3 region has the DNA TGTGCCACTAGGGGACTAGGGACCTACGAGCAGTACTTC. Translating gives CATRGLGTYEQYF.